Each of the 5 T cell receptor beta chains below was sequenced from the same sample in a study of blood T cell repertoires in COVID-19. Clones were read by immunoSEQ multiplex PCR, and TCRdb kept only the in-frame ones, dropping some. The sample yields about 240,000 clones, about 87% seen once. What was sequenced was peripheral blood. The receptors were sampled from a woman between 65 and 79 years old with active or convalescent COVID-19.

The rearrangement uses TRBV29-1 and TRBJ2-3; D is undetermined. The germline V gene encodes CDR1 SQVTM and CDR2 ANQGSEA. The CDR3 sequence is 13 residues long. With 4 bases removed from V and 3 bases from J, the gap between germline ends came to 11 bases. The CDR3 DNA sequence: TGCAGCGTTGTTGTGGCCCCTACAGATACGCAGTATTTT. Its translation: CSVVVAPTDTQYF.

The chain recombines TRBV12-3 or TRBV12-4 with TRBJ1-4; the D gene is possibly TRBD1 (5 bases). The CDR3 covers 13 residues. Trimming pared 2 bases from V and 11 bases from J, leaving 12 bases between. For the CDR3, the DNA is TGTGCCAGCAGTTTAATTTTGGGGGGGAAACTGTTTTTT. It is translated as CASSLILGGKLFF.

CDR3 loop: CASSSGTAYEQYF. The CDR3 coding sequence is TGCGCCAGCAGCTCCGGGACAGCCTACGAGCAGTACTTC. This chain connects TRBV10-1 to TRBJ2-7; TRBD1 aligns across 7 bases. Trimming cost V 6 bases and J 2 bases; bases outside gene matches: 4. Germline V gene data show CDR1 as WNHNN and CDR2 as SYGVQD (reference sequence). There are 13 residues in the CDR3.

This clone has just one count. This chain connects TRBV11-2 to TRBJ1-2; D is undetermined. The germline CDR1 and CDR2 sequences are SGHAT and FQNNGV. Trimming left V 4 bases short and J 4 bases short, with 4 bases between. The CDR3 length is 11 residues. DNA of the CDR3: TGTGCCAGCAGCTCTCTCTATGGCTACACCTTC. It translates to CASSSLYGYTF.

The J gene is TRBJ2-7, the V gene TRBV5-5, with TRBD1 identical over 10 bases. The CDR3 extends over 15 amino acids. Germline CDR1 reads SGHKS; CDR2 reads YYEKEE (reference sequence). V lost 2 bases to trimming and J lost 1 base; unmatched junction nucleotides: 3. CDR3 sequence reads: CASSFPGQGSYEQYF. CDR3 coding DNA: TGTGCCAGCAGCTTTCCGGGACAGGGGTCCTACGAGCAGTACTTC.